This T cell receptor beta chain appears in the sequencing data of a study of blood T cell repertoires in COVID-19. Study in general: PBMCs, B-cell-depleted T cells, or T cells were the source of the cDNA or gDNA that made up the material.

Sequencing was performed with immunoSEQ multiplex PCR; in TCRdb, only in-frame clones are kept and a portion is missing. The sample contains roughly 140,000 clones, around 82% of which appear only once. Germline lookup yields CDR1 KGHSH and CDR2 LQKENI. V dropped 4 bases and J dropped 4 bases, with 11 bases sitting between them. This CDR3 has 13 amino acids. The sequence came from a man in his sixties with active or convalescent COVID-19. This chain connects TRBV18 to TRBJ2-7, with a weak D call TRBD2 (6 bases). Sequences were obtained from peripheral blood. CDR3 in amino acids: CASSHGSGYEQYF. As DNA, the CDR3 is TGTGCCAGCTCACACGGGAGCGGTTACGAGCAGTACTTC. The full variable domain, in which reference TRBV18 and TRBJ2-7 provide the parts outside the CDR3, is NAGVMQNPRHLVRRRGQEARLRCSPMKGHSHVYWYRQLPEEGLKFMVYLQKENIIDESGMPKERFSAEFPKEGPSILRIQQVVRGDSAAYFCASSHGSGYEQYFGPGTRLTVT.